The T cell receptor (beta chain) described here comes from a study of T cells in localized non-small cell lung cancer. With V trimmed by 8 bases and J by 4 bases, 2 bases remained unmatched. Per the germline V gene, CDR1 is SNHLY and CDR2 is FYNNEI. The CDR3 length is 12 residues. TCRdb's table, derived via immunoSEQ multiplex PCR, lists solely in-frame clones and lacks some. The sample lists tens of thousands of clones; around 81% were seen once. The sequence derives from a female donor older than 55 with stage I lung adenocarcinoma. The sequenced sample was peripheral blood, obtained before any cancer treatment. The chain is built from TRBV2 and TRBJ2-5; 9 bases agree with TRBD1. CDR3 protein: CASGQGIETQYF. CDR3 nucleotides: TGTGCCAGCGGACAGGGGATAGAGACCCAGTACTTC.